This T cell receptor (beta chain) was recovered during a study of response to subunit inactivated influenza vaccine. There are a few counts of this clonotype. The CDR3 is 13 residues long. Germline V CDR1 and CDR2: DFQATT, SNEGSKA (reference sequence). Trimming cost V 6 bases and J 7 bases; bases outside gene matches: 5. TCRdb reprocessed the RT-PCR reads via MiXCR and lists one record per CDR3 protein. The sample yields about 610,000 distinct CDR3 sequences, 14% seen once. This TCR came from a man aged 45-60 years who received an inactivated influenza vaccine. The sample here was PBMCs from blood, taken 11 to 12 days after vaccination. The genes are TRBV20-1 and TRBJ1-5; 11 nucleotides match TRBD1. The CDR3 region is CSAGQGVNQPQHF. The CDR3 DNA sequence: TGCAGTGCGGGACAGGGGGTTAACCAGCCCCAGCATTTT.